The 9 T cell receptor beta chains below all came from one sample that was sequenced in a study of blood T cell repertoires in COVID-19 (dated by TCRdb to 2018 to 2021). Libraries were made using the immunoSEQ multiplex PCR assay. Imported from immuneACCESS, the table was reduced by TCRdb to in-frame sequences with V and J called. These copies leave out some clones; in studies compared against another copy, an unresolved V gene accounts for under half, and the cause of the remainder is not known. Across this sample there are about 47,000 clones, with roughly nine tenths seen only once. The top ten clonotypes cover approximately 8.1% of the sample. The material sequenced was peripheral blood. Receptors were obtained from an elderly man with active or convalescent COVID-19.

The chain joins TRBV6-5 to TRBJ2-5, with TRBD2 as a possible D gene (5 bases). The germline V and J ends were trimmed by 4 bases and 7 bases, with 19 bases remaining between them. Looked up from germline, CDR1 is MNHEY and CDR2 is SVGAGI. The CDR3 extends over 15 amino acids. The CDR3 is CASSSGLNPPWTQYF. CDR3 coding DNA: TGTGCCAGCAGTTCTGGACTCAACCCCCCGTGGACCCAGTACTTC.

The chain employs TRBV14 and TRBJ2-7, with D perhaps TRBD1 (5 bases). CDR3 length: 14 residues. With 4 bases removed from V and 2 bases from J, the gap between germline ends came to 12 bases. The germline V gene has CDR1 SGHDN and CDR2 FVKESK. The CDR3 protein is CASSPLDTPYEQYF. Written as DNA, the CDR3 is TGTGCCAGCAGCCCATTGGACACTCCCTACGAGCAGTACTTC.

This clone was recorded only once. This chain joins TRBV5-1 and TRBJ1-1; TRBD1 is a possible D gene (6 bases). V shed 4 bases and J shed 8 bases, with 24 bases lying between them. The CDR3 has 16 residues. Germline CDR1 reads SGHRS; CDR2 reads YFSETQ. In DNA form, the CDR3 reads TGCGCCAGCAGCCCGAGGGTGTTGGGAGGGGGTCAAGAAGCTTTCTTT. Its translation: CASSPRVLGGGQEAFF. Together with reference TRBV5-1 and TRBJ1-1, the CDR3 gives the full variable domain: KAGVTQTPRYLIKTRGQQVTLSCSPISGHRSVSWYQQTPGQGLQFLFEYFSETQRNKGNFPGRFSGRQFSNSRSEMNVSTLELGDSALYLCASSPRVLGGGQEAFFGQGTRLTVV.

V usage is TRBV6-6 and J usage is TRBJ2-7; 10 nucleotides line up with TRBD1. The CDR3 has 16 residues. Trimming cost V 10 bases and J 0 bases; bases outside gene matches: 12. CDR1 MNHNY and CDR2 SVGAGI come from the germline V gene (reference sequence). The CDR3 nucleotides read TGTGCCATCCCGACAGGGGGCGCGTACCCCTCCTACGAGCAGTACTTC. It yields the protein CAIPTGGAYPSYEQYF.

As to this clone: A junction boundary mismatches the germline segment, possibly from a read error. The J gene is TRBJ2-3, the V gene TRBV5-4, with 7 bases that match TRBD1. Germline V gene data show CDR1 as SGHNT and CDR2 as YYREEE (reference sequence). The CDR3 has 15 residues. CDR3 loop: CASIPDRRSRDTQYF. The CDR3 coding sequence is TGTGCCAGCATTCCGGACAGGCGTAGCAGAGATACGCAGTATTTT.

V and J are TRBV27 and TRBJ1-5; D is perhaps TRBD1 (6 bases). The CDR3 spans 19 residues. V was shortened by 7 bases and J by 0 bases, with 25 bases between the two germline ends. The germline V gene encodes CDR1 MNHEY and CDR2 SMNVEV (reference sequence). The CDR3 DNA sequence: TGTGCCAGCATATGTAACAGGGCGACCCCCGGGTATAGCAATCAGCCCCAGCATTTT. It specifies CASICNRATPGYSNQPQHF.

J is TRBJ1-2 and V is TRBV19; 12 nucleotides match TRBD1. Germline CDR1 and CDR2: LNHDA and SQIVND (reference sequence). This CDR3 spans 14 amino acids. Losses at the gene ends were 6 bases for V and 12 bases for J; bases not matched to a gene: 11. The CDR3 loop reads CASSPDGTGGINTF. In DNA form, the CDR3 reads TGTGCCAGTAGCCCTGACGGGACAGGGGGCATAAACACCTTC.

The CDR3 DNA reads TGTGCCATCACCTTCGAGGGTAATGGCTACACCTTC. This gives the protein CAITFEGNGYTF. This rearrangement joins TRBV10-3 to TRBJ1-2; D is unresolved. Looked up from germline, CDR1 is ENHRY and CDR2 is SYGVKD. Between the trimmed V and J ends, which lost 7 bases and 6 bases, there was a span of 12 bases. The CDR3 length is 12 residues.

The chain joins TRBV20-1 to TRBJ2-7; D not resolved. This CDR3 contains 12 residues. Per germline, CDR1 DFQATT and CDR2 SNEGSKA (reference sequence). With 6 bases removed from V and 0 bases from J, the gap between germline ends came to 9 bases. CDR3 region: CSASLGSYEQYF. The CDR3 DNA reads as TGCAGTGCCAGTCTAGGCTCCTACGAGCAGTACTTC.